This TCR beta chain emerged from a study of vaccination and CD4 T cells after COVID-19. Whole-study context: Everyone enrolled got two doses of BNT162b2 or mRNA-1273 vaccine. Convalescent patients gave post-COVID blood a median about 100 days post-diagnosis, range 35 to 161. Overall study results and limits: Analysis of convalescent patients found that 304 of 307 vaccine-specific clones were spike mono-reactive.

The treatment was: approximately nine-day PBMC culture with coronavirus spike peptide pools or control peptides (ViraFEST assay). PBMC cultures, at roughly 2.2 million cells per well, received 7.5 to 10 IU/ml IL-2 and 10 ug/ml peptide pools. Sequencing of the DNA from cultured CD4+ T cells was carried out with the Oncomine TCR Beta short-read assay. TCRdb reanalysed the PCR reads using MiXCR and keeps one entry per CDR3 protein. The sample includes 14,000 to 15,000 distinct CDR3 sequences, approximately 52% seen only once; the top ten take approximately 8%. About this clonotype itself: The antigen is undetermined.

Germline CDR1 is MNHEY and CDR2 is SVGEGT. The ends lost 5 bases at V and 6 bases at J; junction bases unmatched: 15. CDR3 length equals 16 residues. This TCR was sampled from a human donor who had recovered from COVID-19. The J gene is TRBJ1-2, the V gene TRBV6-2 or TRBV6-3, with TRBD1 identical over 7 bases. Sequences were obtained from CD4+ T cells from blood, cultured in vitro. This CDR3 is CASSRGGTATKDGYTF. CDR3 bases: TGTGCCAGCAGTCGAGGGGGGACAGCTACCAAGGATGGCTACACCTTC.